This record concerns one T cell receptor beta chain sequence. The data belong to a study of blood T cell repertoires in COVID-19. Study information: The samples span acute and convalescent COVID-19 from the United States, Italy and Spain. PBMCs, B-cell-depleted T cells, or T cells provided the cDNA or gDNA that made up the material.

Germline assignment: CDR1 LGHDT and CDR2 YNNKEL (reference sequence). The V end lost 2 bases, the J end lost 3 bases, and 17 bases lay between the germline ends. The CDR3 consists of 16 residues. Source study methods: Scientists estimated how many nucleated cells there were by amplifying reference gene primers. Clones were read by immunoSEQ multiplex PCR, and TCRdb kept only the in-frame ones, dropping some. The D gene and trimming were derived from the DNA, and the V and J assignments and clone size from that table. Seen here are 110,000 to 150,000 clones, roughly 86% observed once, and the top ten hold approximately 5.4%.

Sequences were obtained from peripheral blood. The chain joins TRBV3-1 (or the pseudogene TRBV3-2) to TRBJ2-7; D is perhaps TRBD2 (7 bases). This sequence was found in a human donor in a cohort sampled during active COVID-19. The CDR3 here is CASSQRSYREGYEQYF. Written as DNA, the CDR3 is TGTGCCAGCAGCCAACGAAGCTACAGGGAGGGCTACGAGCAGTACTTC.